The 4 T cell receptor beta chains presented below share a single source sample, sequenced in a study of T cell clonality in common variable immunodeficiency. TCRdb's copy holds only in-frame clones and misses some; the assay was immunoSEQ multiplex PCR. The record shows approximately 44,000 clones for this sample, with no singletons present. The specimen was peripheral blood mononuclear cells. Receptor source: a person aged 18 to 70 in good health.

This clone showed up many times. The read comes to an end 3 residues before the CDR3 does, leaving the germline J gene to fill in the end. The chain has TRBV7-8 and TRBJ2-1, with TRBD2 identical over 12 bases. Losses at the gene ends were 3 bases for V and 4 bases for J; bases not matched to a gene: 7. The V gene's germline CDR1 is SGHVS and CDR2 FQNEAQ. This CDR3 spans 17 amino acids. The chain's CDR3 is CASSFRASGGGYNEQFF. Partial CDR3 DNA: TGTGCCAGCAGCTTTAGGGCTAGCGGGGGGGGGTACAATGAG.

This clone was observed a few times. The read is 3 residues too short to cover the CDR3 end, so that end is filled in from the germline J gene. The chain recombines TRBV7-2 with TRBJ2-7; unclear D gene. This CDR3 has 12 amino acids. V gave up 5 bases and J gave up 4 bases, with 9 bases separating them. From germline, CDR1 is SGHTA and CDR2 FQGNSA. The CDR3 reads CASSPLHYEQYF. The DNA read from the CDR3 is TGTGCCAGCAGCCCACTGCATTACGAG.

There are many counts of this clone. Read coverage stops 3 residues before the CDR3 terminus; the germline J gene supplies the remainder. The rearrangement joins TRBV19 to TRBJ1-2, with 7 bases lining up with TRBD1. Germline loops: CDR1 LNHDA, CDR2 SQIVND (reference sequence). The CDR3 totals 17 residues. The V and J ends lost 5 bases and 5 bases, in that order; junction bases with no gene match: 17. CDR3 region: CASSFTSRIGTVYGYTF. The sequenced CDR3 bases are TGTGCCAGTAGTTTCACATCAAGGATCGGGACAGTTTATGGC.

This clone appeared many times. The read falls 3 residues short of the CDR3 end, and the missing part is taken from the germline J gene. V is TRBV20-1 and J is TRBJ1-2; TRBD1 is a possible D gene (5 bases). CDR3 size: 15 residues. CDR1 is DFQATT, CDR2 SNEGSKA, per germline (reference sequence). Trimming shortened V by 2 bases and J by 0 bases, and 13 bases separated the two germline ends. The CDR3 protein is CSARSPAGTNYGYTF. CDR3 bases read: TGCAGTGCTAGAAGCCCGGCAGGGACTAACTATGGC.